This TCR beta chain is drawn from a study of shared clonotypes between healthy human individuals. Trimming took 2 bases from V and 0 from J; bases not matched to a gene: 0. Germline V gene data show CDR1 as KGHSH and CDR2 as LQKENI. CDR3 size: 16 residues. Measured with immunoSEQ multiplex PCR; TCRdb has only the in-frame clones, and not every one. The table shows 2 million to 2.5 million clones, with more than 80% occurring only once. Study observations and caveats: Memory subsets had estimated richness that was generally smaller than that of naive subsets.

This clone was found once. Its antigen is not identified. This sample includes further DNA sequences coding for the same CDR3. The TCR was taken from a young man in good health. Some clones in this sample may be carry-over from other donors' samples. The material sequenced was naive CD4+ T cells from PBMCs. Subset in this sample: CD45RA+ positively selected. The chain has TRBV18 and TRBJ2-3, with TRBD2 matching over 12 bases. The chain's CDR3 is CASSPGTSGSTDTQYF. CDR3 DNA: TGTGCCAGCTCACCAGGGACTAGCGGGAGCACAGATACGCAGTATTTT.